Below, one T cell receptor (beta chain) is given with its context. The data belong to a study of blood T cell repertoires in COVID-19. Study information: Whether acute or convalescent, the COVID-19 samples came from the United States, Italy and Spain. PBMCs, B-cell-depleted T cells, or T cells were the source of the cDNA or gDNA that made up the material.

The CDR3 extends over 11 amino acids. The germline V and J ends were trimmed by 11 bases and 6 bases, with 11 bases remaining between them. Germline V gives CDR1 SNHLY, CDR2 FYNNEI. Original handling: Reference gene primer amplification yielded estimated nucleated cell counts. Libraries were prepared by immunoSEQ multiplex PCR; TCRdb keeps only in-frame clonotypes and omits some of them. V, J and clone size reflect that table, while D and trimming were determined from the DNA. The data show approximately 240,000 clones, around 80% seen once. Patients at the Seattle site were enrolled during active infection and followed longitudinally.

The chain recombines TRBV2 with TRBJ2-1, with a weak D call TRBD2 (6 bases). Sequencing input: peripheral blood. This receptor was obtained from a woman younger than 45 with COVID-19, enrolled during active disease. The CDR3 protein is CACGLLNEQFF. The DNA of the CDR3 is TGTGCCTGCGGACTACTCAATGAGCAGTTCTTC.